This T cell receptor (beta chain) was obtained from a study of T cell responses to AZD1222 COVID-19 vaccine listed by TCRdb under 2021. Turning to the overall study: A total of 230 or so trial participants underwent TCR sequencing, of whom nearly 210 received two doses of AZD1222 and roughly 25 received two doses of the MenACWY control vaccine. Trial participants were enrolled by age into 18-55, 56-69 and 70-plus year subgroups, with about 150, 28 and 57 TCR-sequenced participants respectively.

The germline V gene yields SGDLS for CDR1 and YYNGEE for CDR2. Including cysteine and phenylalanine, the CDR3 has 14 amino acids. Only the CDR3 DNA stays, 42 bases, in frame from base 1. Trimming costs V 3 bases and J 3 bases, and their ends lie 10 bases apart. With respect to this clone: It lacks a known antigen. There are no base qualities to consult, and no much larger clone falls within one base.

What the authors observed across the whole study: Nearly half of unique spike-specific TCRs reportedly recognized epitopes outside regions mutated in the B.1.351 and B.1.1.7 variants. The 56-69-year group was small, and its depth increase did not reach significance, likely because of low power. Conclusions about previously exposed vaccinees are limited because only five to seven AZD1222 recipients were SARS-CoV-2 seropositive at baseline. Most participants were white British and females outnumbered males, and the authors suggested that clonal diversity may have been underestimated. Because no samples from the day 14 peak response were available, repertoires could be characterized only after the peak T cell response. CD4 TCRs associated with the vaccine covered the entire spike protein, and the dominant responses were in regions 160-218 and 743-854. Spike-specific TCR breadth and depth rose significantly after two AZD1222 doses compared with day 0 and with MenACWY recipients.

The CDR3 regions of human TCRbeta chains were analyzed by immunosequencing. For the original study's pipeline: TCRs in the repertoires were compared against a reference library of SARS-CoV-2-specific TCRs that had been generated with the MIRA antigen-specificity platform. Breadth was defined as the fraction of unique TCRs that were SARS-CoV-2-associated, and depth was defined as the fraction of total T cells that were SARS-CoV-2-associated. Using the MIRA data, each spike-specific TCR was assigned both to the spike region to which the TCR was reactive and to a CD4 or CD8 class. Log10-transformed breadth and depth values were compared by one-way ANOVA with Sidak's multiple comparisons tests. TCRdb obtained this table from immuneACCESS and retained in-frame rearrangements with V and J assigned. These tables miss some clones; where compared with another copy, unresolved V genes account for less than half of the shortfall, and the remainder is unexplained. That table gives V, J and clone size, and the DNA gave D and trimming. Here the sample has some 170,000 clones; roughly 94% occur a single time. Jointly, the top ten make up roughly 0.98% of the sample.

Taken with the paper, the label for time point translates to: about 28 days (+/-7) after the second vaccine dose. Because spike-specific TCR depth and breadth did not differ between the two schedules, AZD1222 recipients who got a second dose at roughly 4 weeks were pooled with those who got a second dose at roughly 12 weeks. The vaccinee samples were drawn from two UK trials, COV001 and COV002, one of which was a single-blind randomized controlled phase 2/3 trial testing AZD1222 (ChAdOx1 nCoV-19) in healthy adults. Trial participant PBMC samples were collected at day 0 and day 28 after the second dose for TCRbeta chain sequencing.

Recombination connected TRBV9 to TRBJ1-5; possibly the D gene is TRBD1, per 6 matching bases. The receptor's source is an adult who received the AZD1222 COVID-19 vaccine. The source was peripheral blood, collected 28 days after the second AZD1222 dose. The CDR3 protein is CASSEWDNNQPQHF. The nucleotides are TGTGCCAGCAGCGAGTGGGACAACAATCAGCCCCAGCATTTT.